This T cell receptor (beta chain) was retrieved from a study of cytomegalovirus exposure and HLA in healthy donors. Findings and limits, study-wide: Associated with cytomegalovirus, according to the listing, were around 160 TCR beta chains. Later analysis associated a missense DCLRE1C variant with TCR beta V- and J-gene trimming. There were some public TCRs occurring in many donors, but most TCR sequences were rare.

A multiplex PCR was run with 60 Vbeta primers and 13 Jbeta primers. Sequencing used immunoSEQ multiplex PCR; TCRdb keeps in-frame clones, though not all of them. The table lists 95,000 to 100,000 clones, under 85% of them singletons, with roughly 2% in the top ten. For this clone: Its antigen is still unknown. This CDR3 is also generated by other DNA sequences in the sample.

CDR3 length equals 13 residues. Germline CDR1 is MNHNY and CDR2 is SVGAGI (reference sequence). Unmatched junction bases numbered 3, after V lost 7 bases and J lost 2 bases. This sequence was found in a middle-aged man in good health and CMV-seronegative. The sequenced material came from PBMCs. V is TRBV6-6 and J is TRBJ2-3, with 7 positions matching TRBD2. The chain's CDR3 is CASTGLVTDTQYF. The CDR3 DNA sequence: TGTGCCAGCACAGGACTAGTCACAGATACGCAGTATTTT.